Presented here are 26 T cell receptor beta chains from one specimen sequenced in a study of shared clonotypes between healthy human individuals (TCRdb year 2020). Receptor libraries were prepared by the immunoSEQ multiplex PCR assay. TCRdb took this table from immuneACCESS and kept in-frame rearrangements with V and J called. Such tables lack part of the clones; where checked against another copy, unresolved V genes explain under half of the gap, and the rest is unexplained. In all, the sample holds some 2,000,000 clones, and around 95% of those were seen once. The top ten hold less than 0.15% of the sample. Sequencing was done on a sample of naive CD4+ T cells sorted from blood. Read against the paper, the sample's cell subset or site label means: CD45RA+ positively selected. These receptors all come from a man younger than 35 in good health.

Concerning this clone itself: This sample includes further DNA sequences coding for the same CDR3. This chain links TRBV6-5 with TRBJ2-2; D is perhaps TRBD2 (6 bases). This CDR3 is built from 13 residues. CDR1 and CDR2 (germline): MNHEY, SVGAGI. Trimming stripped 6 bases from V and 2 bases from J, with 7 bases between. CDR3 nucleotides: TGTGCCAGCAGGGGGGGAAACACCGGGGAGCTGTTTTTT. Amino acid sequence: CASRGGNTGELFF.

CDR3 coding DNA: TGTGCCAGCAGTTCTCGGGCAGCGGGGAGCCGAGAGCAGTTCTTC. Residues: CASSSRAAGSREQFF. The V and J genes are TRBV6-5 and TRBJ2-1; 7 bases fit TRBD2. The CDR3 has 15 amino acids. The junction had 13 bases not matched to a gene; V was cut back by 4 bases and J by 10 bases. Germline V gene sequence: CDR1 MNHEY, CDR2 SVGAGI.

The V and J genes are TRBV7-9 and TRBJ1-5; the match to TRBD1 covers 9 bases. This CDR3 spans 14 amino acids. The trim removed 4 bases at V and 8 bases at J, leaving 6 bases unmatched. Germline V lookup: CDR1 SEHNR, CDR2 FQNEAQ (reference sequence). Here the CDR3 reads CASSSGQGGKPQHF. The CDR3 region has the DNA TGTGCCAGCAGCTCGGGACAGGGTGGGAAGCCCCAGCATTTT.

The chain recombines TRBV19 with TRBJ1-5; D possibly corresponds to TRBD1 (5 bases). Germline lookup yields CDR1 LNHDA and CDR2 SQIVND (reference sequence). CDR3 length equals 11 residues. Trimming pared 8 bases from V and 7 bases from J, leaving 9 bases between. The CDR3 protein is CASGGRQPQHF. The CDR3, as DNA: TGTGCCAGTGGGGGTCGGCAGCCCCAGCATTTT.

The chain joins TRBV5-1 to TRBJ2-1; no clear D gene. Germline V lookup: CDR1 SGHRS, CDR2 YFSETQ. Deletions cut 1 base from V and 3 bases from J, with 8 bases between. This CDR3 region has 14 residues. The CDR3 sequence: CASSLITFYNEQFF. For the CDR3, the DNA is TGCGCCAGCAGCTTGATTACCTTCTACAATGAGCAGTTCTTC.

The chain combines TRBV19 with TRBJ1-5, with TRBD1 matching 8 bases. The germline V gene encodes CDR1 LNHDA and CDR2 SQIVND (reference sequence). CDR3 size: 15 residues. Germline trimming cut 0 bases from V and 3 bases from J; bases unmatched to any gene: 1. In DNA form, the CDR3 reads TGTGCCAGTAGTATAGACAGGGGGCACAATCAGCCCCAGCATTTT. Translated: CASSIDRGHNQPQHF. Complete variable domain (other parts from reference TRBV19 and TRBJ1-5): DGGITQSPKYLFRKEGQNVTLSCEQNLNHDAMYWYRQDPGQGLRLIYYSQIVNDFQKGDIAEGYSVSREKKESFPLTVTSAQKNPTAFYLCASSIDRGHNQPQHFGDGTRLSIL.

The rearrangement joins TRBV9 to TRBJ2-7; TRBD2 aligns across 14 bases. The germline CDR1 and CDR2 sequences are SGDLS and YYNGEE. V shed 2 bases, J shed 6 bases, and the junction held 4 bases outside the gene matches. The CDR3 covers 15 residues. The chain's CDR3 is CASSVGTSGSGEQYF. The CDR3 DNA follows: TGTGCCAGCAGCGTTGGGACTAGCGGGAGTGGCGAGCAGTACTTC. The full variable domain, in which reference TRBV9 and TRBJ2-7 provide the parts outside the CDR3, is DSGVTQTPKHLITATGQRVTLRCSPRSGDLSVYWYQQSLDQGLQFLIQYYNGEERAKGNILERFSAQQFPDLHSELNLSSLELGDSALYFCASSVGTSGSGEQYFGPGTRLTVT.

The V and J genes are TRBV13 and TRBJ2-7, with D perhaps being TRBD1 or TRBD2 (6 bases each). From germline, CDR1 is PRHDT and CDR2 FYEKMQ (reference sequence). The CDR3 totals 12 residues. V lost 8 bases and J 4 bases, leaving 12 bases between the germline ends. The CDR3 nucleotides are TGTGCCAGCCGAGGGGGGACATACGAGCAGTACTTC. This codes for CASRGGTYEQYF.

This clone has just a few counts. The chain is built from TRBV30 and TRBJ1-2; tentatively, D is TRBD1 (5 bases). Germline V gene sequence: CDR1 GTSNPN, CDR2 SVGIG (reference sequence). Between the trimmed V and J ends, which lost 0 bases and 7 bases, there was a span of 12 bases. The CDR3 contains 13 residues. The CDR3 nucleotides read TGTGCCTGGAGTGTACAGGCACGGAGTGGCTACACCTTC. Protein sequence: CAWSVQARSGYTF. Using reference TRBV30 and TRBJ1-2 for the parts outside the CDR3, the full variable domain is SQTIHQWPATLVQPVGSPLSLECTVEGTSNPNLYWYRQAAGRGLQLLFYSVGIGQISSEVPQNLSASRPQDRQFILSSKKLLLSDSGFYLCAWSVQARSGYTFGSGTRLTVV.

This clone was recorded once. This chain links TRBV19 with TRBJ2-1; TRBD1 aligns across 7 bases. Trimming at V came to 5 bases and at J to 0 bases, leaving 7 bases not matched to a gene. There are 16 residues in the CDR3. Germline CDR1 and CDR2: LNHDA and SQIVND (reference sequence). This CDR3 is CASSPNRGSSYNEQFF. Here the CDR3 DNA reads TGTGCCAGTAGTCCCAACAGGGGTAGCTCCTACAATGAGCAGTTCTTC.

The genes are TRBV20-1 and TRBJ2-1, with D perhaps matching TRBD2 (5 bases). CDR3 size: 11 residues. The germline CDR1 and CDR2 sequences are DFQATT and SNEGSKA (reference sequence). V gave up 3 bases and J gave up 12 bases, with 12 bases separating them. CDR3 DNA sequence: TGCAGTGCTAGCGAGGGATCATGGCAGTTCTTC. As protein: CSASEGSWQFF.

The rearrangement uses TRBV18 and TRBJ2-1; a possible D gene is TRBD2 (6 bases). The V end lost 3 bases, the J end lost 2 bases, and 29 bases lay between the germline ends. The germline V gene encodes CDR1 KGHSH and CDR2 LQKENI. This CDR3 spans 21 amino acids. This chain's CDR3 is CASSPGLRDRMGNRAYNEQFF. Here the CDR3 DNA reads TGTGCCAGCTCACCGGGACTCAGGGATCGAATGGGGAATAGAGCCTACAATGAGCAGTTCTTC.

Comments on this clone: Distinct nucleotide sequences in the sample also encode this CDR3. V is TRBV5-4 and J is TRBJ1-2; 9 bases line up with TRBD1. Germline CDR1 and CDR2: SGHNT and YYREEE (reference sequence). J gave up 4 bases and V 4 bases, and 5 bases lay outside the gene matches. The CDR3 loop spans 14 amino acids. Written as DNA, the CDR3 is TGTGCCAGCAGCCCAGGGACAGGGCCCTATGGCTACACCTTC. Its translation: CASSPGTGPYGYTF.

This clone was found once. V usage is TRBV9 and J usage is TRBJ2-7; D is unclear. The germline CDR1 and CDR2 sequences are SGDLS and YYNGEE. Trimming cost V 6 bases and J 0 bases, with 13 bases left between them. The CDR3 extends over 14 amino acids. The CDR3: CASTLIRDSYEQYF. Here the CDR3 DNA reads TGTGCCAGCACCCTAATCCGAGACTCCTACGAGCAGTACTTC. Full variable domain (rest looked up from reference TRBV9 and TRBJ2-7): DSGVTQTPKHLITATGQRVTLRCSPRSGDLSVYWYQQSLDQGLQFLIQYYNGEERAKGNILERFSAQQFPDLHSELNLSSLELGDSALYFCASTLIRDSYEQYFGPGTRLTVT.

V usage is TRBV10-3 and J usage is TRBJ2-7, with D maybe TRBD1 (5 bases). V shed 3 bases and J shed 3 bases, with 9 bases lying between them. Per the germline V gene, CDR1 is ENHRY and CDR2 is SYGVKD. This CDR3 region has 13 residues. Written as DNA, the CDR3 is TGTGCCATCAGTGACGACAGAAGCTACGAGCAGTACTTC. Its protein product is CAISDDRSYEQYF.

CDR3 residues: CASSRDRNYGYTF. The CDR3 coding sequence is TGCGCCAGCAGTCGGGACAGAAACTATGGCTACACCTTC. This chain uses TRBV10-2 with TRBJ1-2, with 7 positions matching TRBD1. The CDR3 runs to 13 residues. Germline trimming cut 5 bases from V and 2 bases from J; bases unmatched to any gene: 2. Germline CDR1 WSHSY, CDR2 SAAADI.

This chain uses TRBV29-1 with TRBJ2-3; no reliable D call. Germline V gene data show CDR1 as SQVTM and CDR2 as ANQGSEA. V lost 6 bases and J lost 0, with 10 bases in between. The CDR3 is 13 amino acids. The CDR3 is CSVRNRSTDTQYF. CDR3 DNA sequence: TGCAGCGTAAGGAACCGTAGCACAGATACGCAGTATTTT.

The chain carries TRBV25-1 and TRBJ1-2; D unclear. CDR1 and CDR2 from the germline V gene are MGHDK and SYGVNS. This CDR3 contains 11 residues. With 3 bases removed from V and 7 bases from J, the gap between germline ends came to 6 bases. Here the CDR3 reads CASSDVSGYTF. The CDR3 region has the DNA TGTGCCAGCAGTGATGTTTCTGGCTACACCTTC.

Turning to this clone: Other DNA sequences of this sample code for an identical CDR3. V is TRBV6-1 and J is TRBJ2-7; no reliable D call. The CDR3 is 10 amino acids. Germline V gene lookup returns CDR1 MNHNS and CDR2 SASEGT. Trimming stripped 4 bases from V and 4 bases from J, with 2 bases between. This chain's CDR3 is CASSVYEQYF. For the CDR3, the DNA is TGTGCCAGCAGTGTATACGAGCAGTACTTC.

V usage is TRBV5-1 and J usage is TRBJ1-4; D unclear. This CDR3 is built from 16 residues. Trimming left V 0 bases short and J 7 bases short, with 16 bases between. Germline CDR1 SGHRS, CDR2 YFSETQ. CDR3 region: CASSLAGFGSGEKLFF. The CDR3, as DNA: TGCGCCAGCAGCTTGGCTGGATTCGGGAGCGGTGAAAAACTGTTTTTT.

The gene calls are TRBV6-5 and TRBJ1-2; D is perhaps TRBD1 (6 bases). The CDR3 is 14 residues long. The germline CDR1 and CDR2 sequences are MNHEY and SVGAGI. With 0 bases removed from V and 5 bases from J, the gap between germline ends came to 10 bases. The CDR3 nucleotides read TGTGCCAGCAGTTACTCGGCAGGGGTGTATGGCTACACCTTC. Translating it yields CASSYSAGVYGYTF.

The chain combines TRBV4-1 with TRBJ1-1; D is ambiguous. Germline V gene sequence: CDR1 MGHRA, CDR2 YSYEKL. Trimming removed 1 base at V and 0 bases at J, with 9 bases between. The CDR3 spans 15 residues. CDR3 residues: CASSQGSRVNTEAFF. Here the CDR3 DNA reads TGCGCCAGCAGCCAAGGGTCAAGGGTGAACACTGAAGCTTTCTTT.

The chain has TRBV11-2 and TRBJ1-1; D perhaps matches TRBD1 (6 bases). The germline V and J ends were trimmed by 0 bases and 5 bases, with 13 bases remaining between them. The germline CDR1 and CDR2 sequences are SGHAT and FQNNGV. The CDR3 loop spans 15 amino acids. CDR3 coding DNA: TGTGCCAGCAGCTTAGAGGGGGGGCGAGGGACTGAAGCTTTCTTT. This sequence encodes CASSLEGGRGTEAFF.

The rearrangement joins TRBV30 to TRBJ1-1, with D maybe TRBD1 (5 bases). There are 13 residues in the CDR3. The V gene's germline CDR1 is GTSNPN and CDR2 SVGIG (reference sequence). The V and J ends lost 6 bases and 3 bases respectively, with 14 bases between them. CDR3 amino acids: CACRRDEYTEAFF. CDR3 bases: TGTGCCTGCCGACGGGACGAATACACTGAAGCTTTCTTT.

The chain combines TRBV30 with TRBJ2-5; D assignment may be TRBD1 or TRBD2 (5 bases each). The CDR3 loop spans 14 amino acids. Germline CDR1 GTSNPN, CDR2 SVGIG (reference sequence). V lost 5 bases and J lost 2, with 15 bases in between. The CDR3 loop reads CAWSSWGGQETQYF. The CDR3 nucleotides are TGTGCCTGGTCATCCTGGGGCGGGCAAGAGACCCAGTACTTC.

The chain couples TRBV9 to TRBJ1-4; D uncertain. From germline, CDR1 is SGDLS and CDR2 YYNGEE. V lost 3 bases to trimming and J lost 1 base, with 13 bases between them. The CDR3 spans 16 residues. The CDR3 protein is CASSGGGALTNEKLFF. CDR3 in DNA: TGTGCCAGCAGCGGCGGAGGAGCCTTAACTAATGAAAAACTGTTTTTT.